These 8 T cell receptor beta chains were sequenced from one sample in a study of cytomegalovirus exposure and HLA in healthy donors. 60 Vbeta and 13 Jbeta primers were used in PCR. TCRdb's table, derived via immunoSEQ multiplex PCR, lists solely in-frame clones and lacks some. Of 140,000 to 150,000 clones in the sample, around four fifths were seen once. Sequenced material: PBMCs. The receptors derive from a boy between 2 and 10 years old in good health and CMV-seronegative.

The V call is TRBV6-5, the J call TRBJ1-6; 11 nucleotides agree with TRBD1. The CDR3 spans 15 residues. The ends lost 6 bases at V and 10 bases at J; junction bases unmatched: 8. From germline, CDR1 is MNHEY and CDR2 SVGAGI. CDR3 DNA: TGTGCCAGCAGGGCCGGGACAGGGGGTTTCTCACCCCTCCACTTT. This encodes CASRAGTGGFSPLHF.

The chain uses TRBV4-3 and TRBJ1-4, with a weak D call TRBD1 (6 bases). CDR1 LGHNA and CDR2 YSLEER come from the germline V gene. The CDR3 spans 15 residues. The ends were cut back, 1 base at V and 5 bases at J, with 11 bases in the middle. The CDR3 coding sequence is TGCGCCAGCAGCCAAGGAAGGGGGAAAAATGAAAAACTGTTTTTT. It codes for CASSQGRGKNEKLFF.

V and J are TRBV2 and TRBJ2-3; 12 bases match TRBD2. This CDR3 spans 15 amino acids. Looked up from germline, CDR1 is SNHLY and CDR2 is FYNNEI. Losses at the gene ends were 10 bases for V and 3 bases for J; bases not matched to a gene: 8. The CDR3 sequence: CAIVHLAGGTDTQYF. The CDR3 nucleotides read TGTGCCATCGTCCACCTAGCGGGAGGGACAGATACGCAGTATTTT.

This clone was counted a single time. J is TRBJ2-1 and V is TRBV7-2, with TRBD2 identical over 8 bases. Per the germline V gene, CDR1 is SGHTA and CDR2 is FQGNSA. The CDR3 length is 14 residues. V was clipped by 5 bases and J by 8 bases; unmatched bases: 8. The CDR3 loop is CASSGTRFSYEQFF. CDR3 DNA: TGTGCCAGCAGCGGGACTAGGTTTTCCTATGAGCAGTTCTTC.

The chain couples TRBV5-5 to TRBJ2-7; the D gene is possibly TRBD2 (6 bases). The CDR3 has 12 residues. V was trimmed by 3 bases and J by 7 bases, leaving 11 bases between them. Germline V gene data show CDR1 as SGHKS and CDR2 as YYEKEE (reference sequence). The CDR3 region has the DNA TGTGCCAGCAGCTGGGACCGGGGGGAGCAGTACTTC. Translation: CASSWDRGEQYF.

A remark on this clone: In the same sample, other DNA sequences code for this CDR3. This chain joins TRBV7-9 and TRBJ2-7; D gene uncertain. Trimming shortened V by 4 bases and J by 1 base, and 5 bases separated the two germline ends. The CDR3 contains 12 residues. The germline CDR1 and CDR2 sequences are SEHNR and FQNEAQ (reference sequence). This chain's CDR3 is CASSSSSYEQYF. CDR3 in DNA: TGTGCCAGCAGCTCGAGTTCCTACGAGCAGTACTTC.

CDR3 in amino acids: CASSQAIGQGNYGYTF. The DNA of the CDR3 is TGCGCCAGCAGCCAAGCTATCGGACAGGGAAACTATGGCTACACCTTC. The rearrangement links TRBV4-1 to TRBJ1-2, with TRBD1 identical over 8 bases. The germline V gene encodes CDR1 MGHRA and CDR2 YSYEKL. The CDR3 is 16 amino acids. V trimming: 1 base; J trimming: 2 bases; junction bases outside the gene matches: 6.

This clone was recorded once. This rearrangement joins TRBV28 to TRBJ2-2, with D unresolved. Germline-derived CDR1 and CDR2 are MDHEN and SYDVKM. This CDR3 is built from 12 residues. Trimming took off 6 bases at V and 7 bases at J, with 9 bases between the two ends. The CDR3 here is CASSLPYGELFF. DNA for the CDR3: TGTGCCAGCAGCCTCCCTTACGGGGAGCTGTTTTTT.